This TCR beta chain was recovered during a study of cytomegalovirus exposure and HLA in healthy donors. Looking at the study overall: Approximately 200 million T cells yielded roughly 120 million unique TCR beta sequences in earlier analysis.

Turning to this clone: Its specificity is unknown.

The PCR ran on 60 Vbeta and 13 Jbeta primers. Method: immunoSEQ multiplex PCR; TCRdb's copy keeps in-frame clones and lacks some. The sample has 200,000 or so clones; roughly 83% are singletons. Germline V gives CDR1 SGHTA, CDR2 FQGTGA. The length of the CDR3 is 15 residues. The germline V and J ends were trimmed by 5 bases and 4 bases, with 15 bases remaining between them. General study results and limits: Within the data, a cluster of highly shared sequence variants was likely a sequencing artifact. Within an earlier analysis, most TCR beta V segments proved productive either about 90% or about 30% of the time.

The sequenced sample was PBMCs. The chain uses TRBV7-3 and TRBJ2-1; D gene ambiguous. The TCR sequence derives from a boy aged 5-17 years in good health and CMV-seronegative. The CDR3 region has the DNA TGTGCCAGCAGCCCTGAGCGCCCTGGTTACAATGAGCAGTTCTTC. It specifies CASSPERPGYNEQFF.